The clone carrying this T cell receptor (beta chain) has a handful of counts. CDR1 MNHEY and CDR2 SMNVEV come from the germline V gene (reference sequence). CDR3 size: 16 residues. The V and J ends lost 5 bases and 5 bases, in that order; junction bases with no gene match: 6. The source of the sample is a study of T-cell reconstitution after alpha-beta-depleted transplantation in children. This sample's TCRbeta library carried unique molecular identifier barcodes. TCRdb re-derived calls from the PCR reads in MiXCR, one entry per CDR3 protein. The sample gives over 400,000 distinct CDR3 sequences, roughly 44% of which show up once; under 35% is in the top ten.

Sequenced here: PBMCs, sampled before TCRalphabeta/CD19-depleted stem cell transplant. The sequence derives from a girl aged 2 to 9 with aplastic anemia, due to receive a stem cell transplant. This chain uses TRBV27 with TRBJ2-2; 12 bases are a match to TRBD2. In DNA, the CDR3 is TGTGCCAGCAGTGCCTCTAGCGGGAGGGTTACCGGGGAGCTGTTTTTT. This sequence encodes CASSASSGRVTGELFF.